The rows below give T cell receptor beta chains drawn from one sample of a study of PD-L1 blockade in urothelial cancer. The method was immunoSEQ multiplex PCR; TCRdb's version includes in-frame clones alone and lacks a portion of them. This table has 35,000 to 40,000 clones, roughly 87% appearing once. The specimen comprised PBMCs, sampled around atezolizumab (anti-PD-L1) treatment. The receptors stem from a man between 65 and 80 years old with urothelial cancer. CDR3s include the opening cysteine and the closing phenylalanine or tryptophan. The D gene is left open where the match is weak. Part of the rows lack a size; the others show once, few, many or a class for expanded clones.

d_call	v_call	clone_size	j_call	cdr3_nt	cdr3_aa
TRBD2	TRBV7-9	-	TRBJ2-7	TGTGCCAGCAGCTTAGCGGGACTAGCGGAAGAGCAGTACTTC	CASSLAGLAEEQYF
TRBD1	TRBV6-5	once	TRBJ1-2	TGTGCCAGCAGTTTAGGACAGGGGGTCAATGGCTACACCTTC	CASSLGQGVNGYTF
-	TRBV25-1	-	TRBJ1-4	TGTGCCAGCACTAAATTGGGAGGGTCAAATGAAAAACTGTTTTTT	CASTKLGGSNEKLFF
TRBD2	TRBV6-4	-	TRBJ2-7	TGTGCCAGCAGCCTCGAGCGGGGGTACGAGCAGTACTTC	CASSLERGYEQYF
TRBD1	TRBV6-1	-	TRBJ1-4	TGTGCCAGCAGTTATGGGACAGGCGAAAAACTGTTTTTT	CASSYGTGEKLFF
TRBD1	TRBV5-6	-	TRBJ1-2	TGTGCCAGCAGCCGTCCCGGGACAGGGGGTCGGGGCTACACCTTC	CASSRPGTGGRGYTF
TRBD1	TRBV19	-	TRBJ2-2	TGTGCCAGTAGTACCGGACGGACAGGGACCCTAATGTCCGGGGAGCTGTTTTTT	CASSTGRTGTLMSGELFF
TRBD1	TRBV7-2	-	TRBJ2-3	TGTGCCAGCAGCCGGGACAGGGGGACAGATACGCAGTATTTT	CASSRDRGTDTQYF
-	TRBV6-5	-	TRBJ1-5	TGTGCCAGCACAACTGGCCGGGGGCCCCAGCATTTT	CASTTGRGPQHF
-	TRBV27	once	TRBJ2-7	TGTGCCAGCAGTCCCCGACAGTCCTACGAGCAGTACTTC	CASSPRQSYEQYF
-	TRBV19	-	TRBJ2-5	TGTGCCAGTACAACCACAAACGTCGGGGTGGAGACCCAGTACTTC	CASTTTNVGVETQYF
TRBD1	TRBV4-1	few	TRBJ2-1	TGCGCCAGCAGCCGAGGACAGGGGAACTACAATGAGCAGTTCTTC	CASSRGQGNYNEQFF
TRBD1	TRBV5-4	-	TRBJ1-1	TGTGCCAGCAGCTCGGGAGACAGGGGATACACTGAAGCTTTCTTT	CASSSGDRGYTEAFF
TRBD1	TRBV2	-	TRBJ2-1	TGTGCCTCCGGGACAGGGGGTGGTGAGCAGTTCTTC	CASGTGGGEQFF
TRBD1	TRBV6-1	-	TRBJ1-2	TGTGCCAGCAGTGATTCGGGACAGCCCGGCTACACCTTC	CASSDSGQPGYTF
TRBD2	TRBV28	-	TRBJ2-3	TGTGCCAGCAGTGGGGCGGGAGGAGGCACAGATACGCAGTATTTT	CASSGAGGGTDTQYF
TRBD1	TRBV19	-	TRBJ1-5	TGTGCCAGTAGTATTATGGGACAGCGCTATCAGCCCCAGCATTTT	CASSIMGQRYQPQHF
TRBD2	TRBV4-3	-	TRBJ2-1	TGCGCCAGCAGCCAGCCCCCCGTCGGAGCGGGGGGGGATAATGAGCAGTTCTTC	CASSQPPVGAGGDNEQFF
TRBD1	TRBV6-4	once	TRBJ1-1	TGTGCCAGCAGTGACTCGAACAGGGGCACTGAAGCTTTCTTT	CASSDSNRGTEAFF
-	TRBV28	-	TRBJ2-7	TGTGCCAGCACCCGGAGCTCCTACGAGCAGTACTTC	CASTRSSYEQYF
-	TRBV15	-	TRBJ1-2	TGTGCCACCAGCAGAGAAGGGGGATGGCAGGGCGCATATGGCTACACCTTC	CATSREGGWQGAYGYTF
TRBD1	TRBV7-9	-	TRBJ1-2	TGTGCCAGCAGCTTCGGACAGGAGGCTTTGGGGTATGGCTACACCTTC	CASSFGQEALGYGYTF
-	TRBV15	-	TRBJ1-4	TGTGCCACCAGCAGGCCGCCTGCGGTAGAAAAACTGTTTTTT	CATSRPPAVEKLFF
TRBD2	TRBV7-3	-	TRBJ2-1	TGTGCCAGCAGCTTCGGGACTAGCCAATACAATGAGCAGTTCTTC	CASSFGTSQYNEQFF
-	TRBV5-1	-	TRBJ1-1	TGCGCCAGCAGCTTGGTTGCCAGTCACACTGAAGCTTTCTTT	CASSLVASHTEAFF
-	TRBV5-1	-	TRBJ2-1	TGCGCCAGCACGAATCGGGAAGGTAACAATGAGCAGTTCTTC	CASTNREGNNEQFF
TRBD2	TRBV7-9	-	TRBJ2-4	TGTGCCAGCAGCTTAGCGGGTGGGACTAGCGGGGGGGCCAGGGGCATTCAGTACTTC	CASSLAGGTSGGARGIQYF